The entry below describes one TCR beta chain. The data were obtained in a study of blood T cell repertoires in COVID-19. About the research overall: The cDNA or gDNA used as material had been derived from T cells, B-cell-depleted T cells, or PBMCs.

The age range of participants was roughly 18 to 90 years, with residence in fewer than 25 US areas. Donors were grouped by their self-reported clinical history. Resolution of symptoms, clearance, or two negative PCRs was present in recovered Cohort 3 donors. Some clones are missing from TCRdb's copy, which holds only in-frame ones; the method was immunoSEQ multiplex PCR. The repertoire includes about 380,000 clones, roughly 91% of them detected once, and more than 0.95% sits in the top ten. This clonotype was sampled from a young woman who had recovered from COVID-19. The material sequenced was PBMCs or T cells enriched from blood (not recorded which).

CDR3 DNA sequence: TGTGCCAGCAGCGTAGCCGACAGCCACCTATCTGGAAACACCATATATTTT. Protein: CASSVADSHLSGNTIYF. The chain uses TRBV9 and TRBJ1-3; D perhaps matches TRBD1 (5 bases). The CDR3 extends over 17 amino acids. Trimming removed 0 bases at V and 1 base at J, with 14 bases between. CDR1 and CDR2 (germline): SGDLS, YYNGEE. Full variable domain (rest looked up from reference TRBV9 and TRBJ1-3): DSGVTQTPKHLITATGQRVTLRCSPRSGDLSVYWYQQSLDQGLQFLIQYYNGEERAKGNILERFSAQQFPDLHSELNLSSLELGDSALYFCASSVADSHLSGNTIYFGEGSWLTVV.